Shown below are 19 T cell receptor beta chains from a single sample sequenced in a study of cytomegalovirus exposure and HLA in healthy donors. The PCR contained 60 Vbeta and 13 Jbeta primers. The data were produced by immunoSEQ multiplex PCR, yet TCRdb's version contains in-frame clones alone and is incomplete. The data show 150,000 to 200,000 clones, around 76% seen once. The sequencing input was PBMCs. The receptors were gathered from a female donor in good health and CMV-seronegative.

This clone was seen only once. CDR3 residues: CASSTSGDSYEQYF. CDR3 in DNA: TGCGCCAGCAGTACTAGCGGGGACTCCTACGAGCAGTACTTC. The chain joins TRBV10-2 to TRBJ2-7; 10 positions agree with TRBD2. The CDR3 runs to 14 residues. CDR1 and CDR2 (germline): WSHSY, SAAADI. After removal of 5 bases from V and 0 bases from J, the junction contained 1 base not matched to a gene.

The chain employs TRBV6-1 and TRBJ2-7, with D uncertain. The CDR3 contains 14 residues. Germline V gene data show CDR1 as MNHNS and CDR2 as SASEGT. The V end was cut by 2 bases, the J end by 2 bases, with 10 bases between. This CDR3 is CASSESPRTYEQYF. The DNA of the CDR3 is TGTGCCAGCAGTGAAAGCCCTAGAACCTACGAGCAGTACTTC.

The chain has TRBV5-6 and TRBJ2-1; TRBD1 is a possible D gene (6 bases). Germline V lookup: CDR1 SGHDT, CDR2 YYEEEE. The germline V and J ends were trimmed by 4 bases and 6 bases, with 17 bases remaining between them. CDR3 length equals 15 residues. The CDR3 bases are TGTGCCAGCAGCAGAGGGGGTCTCCGTCTCAATGAGCAGTTCTTC. Protein sequence: CASSRGGLRLNEQFF.

This clone was seen only once. V and J are TRBV6-5 and TRBJ1-5; TRBD1 is a possible D gene (5 bases). Germline assignment: CDR1 MNHEY and CDR2 SVGAGI. V was clipped by 0 bases and J by 4 bases, with 10 bases between them. This CDR3 is 15 amino acids long. The CDR3 is CASSYSGAPNQPQHF. The CDR3 coding sequence is TGTGCCAGCAGTTACTCAGGGGCTCCTAATCAGCCCCAGCATTTT.

The J gene is TRBJ2-7, the V gene TRBV7-2; a weak D match, TRBD2 (6 bases). V lost 4 bases and J 4 bases, leaving 20 bases between the germline ends. The CDR3 extends over 16 amino acids. The germline V gene has CDR1 SGHTA and CDR2 FQGNSA. The DNA of the CDR3 is TGTGCCAGCAGCTCATCGTCGGCGGGACCACCGTACGAGCAGTACTTC. Translated, it gives CASSSSSAGPPYEQYF.

This rearrangement joins TRBV5-1 to TRBJ1-2; the D is unclear. Germline CDR1 is SGHRS and CDR2 is YFSETQ. This CDR3 has 15 amino acids. V was shortened by 7 bases and J by 5 bases, with 21 bases between the two germline ends. The CDR3 DNA follows: TGCGCCAGCCGGGTTGCAGGCGGACTGGGGTATGGCTACACCTTC. Its translation: CASRVAGGLGYGYTF.

The V gene is TRBV6-6, the J gene TRBJ2-2; weak D call: TRBD1 (5 bases). CDR1 MNHNY and CDR2 SVGAGI come from the germline V gene (reference sequence). The CDR3 extends over 14 amino acids. Trimming removed 6 bases at V and 3 bases at J, with 11 bases between. In DNA form, the CDR3 reads TGTGCCAGCAGGGGCAGGGCCGACACCGGGGAGCTGTTTTTT. Translated, it gives CASRGRADTGELFF.

V is TRBV25-1 and J is TRBJ2-2; tentative D call: TRBD1 (6 bases). V lost 8 bases and J lost 1, with 14 bases in between. There are 15 residues in the CDR3. Germline V gives CDR1 MGHDK, CDR2 SYGVNS. The CDR3, as DNA: TGTGCCAGCGCCCGGACAGACCTGAACACCGGGGAGCTGTTTTTT. It encodes CASARTDLNTGELFF.

This sequence joins TRBV25-1 and TRBJ1-2; a weak D match, TRBD1 (6 bases). The CDR3 is made up of 12 amino acids. Germline V gene lookup returns CDR1 MGHDK and CDR2 SYGVNS. V gave up 2 bases and J gave up 5 bases, with 6 bases separating them. CDR3 sequence: CASSEQGYGYTF. DNA for the CDR3: TGTGCCAGCAGTGAACAGGGGTATGGCTACACCTTC.

This clone was picked up one time. Other DNA sequences in the same sample also yield this CDR3. This chain links TRBV5-1 with TRBJ1-2; no definite D call. The CDR3 has 13 amino acids. V was trimmed by 2 bases and J by 4 bases, leaving 9 bases between them. The germline gives CDR1 SGHRS, CDR2 YFSETQ. CDR3 loop: CASSLAGGYGYTF. The CDR3 DNA follows: TGCGCCAGCAGCTTAGCCGGCGGCTATGGCTACACCTTC.

The chain carries TRBV7-9 and TRBJ1-2; D is unclear. The germline gives CDR1 SEHNR, CDR2 FQNEAQ (reference sequence). The CDR3 consists of 16 residues. V was pared by 5 bases and J by 4 bases, with 20 bases between. This chain's CDR3 is CASSQPLLESFYGYTF. The DNA for the CDR3 is TGTGCCAGCAGCCAACCCCTCTTGGAGTCCTTCTATGGCTACACCTTC.

The chain has TRBV10-3 and TRBJ2-3, with 8 positions matching TRBD2. Per the germline V gene, CDR1 is ENHRY and CDR2 is SYGVKD. V shed 9 bases, J shed 0 bases, and the junction held 17 bases outside the gene matches. The CDR3 spans 18 residues. In DNA, the CDR3 is TGTGCCATGGGGCCGGGACTAGGGAAAGTGACTAGCACAGATACGCAGTATTTT. Its protein is CAMGPGLGKVTSTDTQYF.

This chain joins TRBV28 and TRBJ1-5; D perhaps matches TRBD1 (6 bases). This CDR3 has 16 amino acids. Deletions cut 1 base from V and 6 bases from J, with 16 bases between. From germline, CDR1 is MDHEN and CDR2 SYDVKM. For the CDR3, the DNA is TGTGCCAGCAGTTTATCTGGGCAGGGGTGGATTCAGCCCCAGCATTTT. Its translation: CASSLSGQGWIQPQHF.

This clone was recorded a few times. The CDR3 DNA reads as TGTGCCTGGAGTGTCACAGGGACCGGGGAGCTGTTTTTT. This gives the protein CAWSVTGTGELFF. This chain uses TRBV30 with TRBJ2-2; D is perhaps TRBD1 (6 bases). The CDR3 length is 13 residues. The germline V gene has CDR1 GTSNPN and CDR2 SVGIG (reference sequence). The V and J ends lost 0 bases and 5 bases respectively, with 7 bases between them.

The chain has TRBV10-3 and TRBJ2-7; 7 nucleotides align to TRBD1. J gave up 2 bases and V 10 bases, and 8 bases lay outside the gene matches. The CDR3 spans 13 residues. CDR1 ENHRY and CDR2 SYGVKD come from the germline V gene. The CDR3 DNA follows: TGTGCCACCGTCGAGGGGGCGACCTACGAGCAGTACTTC. Its translation is CATVEGATYEQYF.

The chain carries TRBV6-1 and TRBJ2-3; TRBD2 matches 7 bases. With V trimmed by 0 bases and J by 0 bases, 6 bases remained unmatched. The CDR3 contains 17 residues. Looked up from germline, CDR1 is MNHNS and CDR2 is SASEGT. The DNA for the CDR3 is TGTGCCAGCAGTGAAGCTCTAGCGGTATCTAGCACAGATACGCAGTATTTT. Translating it yields CASSEALAVSSTDTQYF.

CDR3 amino acids: CASSLEFTQLSGYLTGELFF. The CDR3 DNA is TGCGCCAGCAGCTTGGAGTTCACCCAGCTTAGCGGGTACCTCACCGGGGAGCTGTTTTTT. The genes are TRBV5-1 and TRBJ2-2, with 7 bases lining up with TRBD2. The CDR3 loop spans 20 amino acids. The J segment lost 4 bases and the V segment lost 0 bases, leaving 18 bases of the junction unmatched. CDR1 SGHRS and CDR2 YFSETQ come from the germline V gene.

This chain joins TRBV7-9 and TRBJ2-1, with D possibly TRBD1 on 6 matching bases. The germline V gene encodes CDR1 SEHNR and CDR2 FQNEAQ (reference sequence). The CDR3 has 12 residues. V dropped 4 bases and J dropped 7 bases, with 8 bases sitting between them. CDR3 DNA: TGTGCCAGCAGCTCACAGGGTAATGAGCAGTTCTTC. It codes for CASSSQGNEQFF.

The V and J genes are TRBV30 and TRBJ2-5; TRBD1 agrees at 10 bases. With V trimmed by 5 bases and J by 5 bases, 5 bases remained unmatched. This CDR3 comprises 13 residues. The germline V gene encodes CDR1 GTSNPN and CDR2 SVGIG (reference sequence). The CDR3 loop is CAWDRGLGETQYF. As DNA, the CDR3 is TGTGCCTGGGACAGGGGGCTTGGGGAGACCCAGTACTTC. The entire variable domain, with the rest obtained from reference TRBV30 and TRBJ2-5, is as follows: SQTIHQWPATLVQPVGSPLSLECTVEGTSNPNLYWYRQAAGRGLQLLFYSVGIGQISSEVPQNLSASRPQDRQFILSSKKLLLSDSGFYLCAWDRGLGETQYFGPGTRLLVL.